Sequencing of this T cell receptor beta chain was carried out in a study of cytomegalovirus exposure and HLA in healthy donors. The length of the CDR3 is 13 residues. Looked up from germline, CDR1 is SGHNT and CDR2 is YYREEE (reference sequence). V shed 0 bases and J shed 6 bases, with 9 bases lying between them. Notes on the study in general: A few of the chains that were CMV-associated were confirmed in vitro to be specific for CMV antigens.

Assay: immunoSEQ multiplex PCR; the TCRdb copy retains only in-frame clones and omits some. The sample records about 160,000 clones, 84% being singletons. With respect to this clone: Antigen specificity is unknown.

This clonotype was sampled from a man aged 30 to 39 in good health and CMV-seropositive. The chain carries TRBV5-4 and TRBJ1-2; D is undetermined. The material sequenced was PBMCs. The CDR3 region is CASSLVGENGYTF. The CDR3, as DNA: TGTGCCAGCAGCTTGGTCGGGGAGAATGGCTACACCTTC.